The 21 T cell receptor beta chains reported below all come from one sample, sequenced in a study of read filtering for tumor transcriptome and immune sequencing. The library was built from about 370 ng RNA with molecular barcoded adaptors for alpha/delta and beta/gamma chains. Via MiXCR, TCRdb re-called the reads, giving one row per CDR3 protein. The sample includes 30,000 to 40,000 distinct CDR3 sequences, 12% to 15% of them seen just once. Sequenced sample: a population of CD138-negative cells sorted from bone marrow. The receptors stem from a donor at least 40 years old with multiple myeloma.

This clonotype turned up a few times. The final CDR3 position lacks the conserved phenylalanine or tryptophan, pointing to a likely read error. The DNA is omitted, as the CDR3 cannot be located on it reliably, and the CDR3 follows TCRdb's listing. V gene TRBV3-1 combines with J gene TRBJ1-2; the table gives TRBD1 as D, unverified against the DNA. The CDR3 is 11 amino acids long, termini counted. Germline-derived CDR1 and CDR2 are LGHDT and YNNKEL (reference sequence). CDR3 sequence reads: CASCQARQLAM.

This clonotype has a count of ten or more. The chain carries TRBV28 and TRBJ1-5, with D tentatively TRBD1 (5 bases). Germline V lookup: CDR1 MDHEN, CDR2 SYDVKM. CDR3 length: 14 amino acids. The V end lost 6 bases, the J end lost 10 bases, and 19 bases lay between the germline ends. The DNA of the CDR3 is TGTGCCAGCAGCCCGGGACGCTTTAGGGGTCCCCAGCATTTT. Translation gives CASSPGRFRGPQHF.

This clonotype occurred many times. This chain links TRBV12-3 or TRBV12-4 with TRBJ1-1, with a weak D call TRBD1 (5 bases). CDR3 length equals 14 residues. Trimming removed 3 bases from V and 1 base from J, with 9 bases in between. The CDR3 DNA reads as TGTGCCAGCAGTTTTGTCGGGGGGAACACTGAAGCTTTCTTT. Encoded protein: CASSFVGGNTEAFF.

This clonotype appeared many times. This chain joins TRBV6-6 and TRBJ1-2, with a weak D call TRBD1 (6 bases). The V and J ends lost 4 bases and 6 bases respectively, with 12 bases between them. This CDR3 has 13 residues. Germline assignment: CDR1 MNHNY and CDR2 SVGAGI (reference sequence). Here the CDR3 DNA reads TGTGCCAGCAGTTCACAGGGCTTGGATGGCTACACCTTC. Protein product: CASSSQGLDGYTF.

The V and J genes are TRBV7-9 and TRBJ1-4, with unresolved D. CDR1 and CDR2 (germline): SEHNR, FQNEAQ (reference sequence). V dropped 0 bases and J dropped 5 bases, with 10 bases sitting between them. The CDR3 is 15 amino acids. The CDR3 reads CASSLALAKNEKLFF. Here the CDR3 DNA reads TGTGCCAGCAGCTTAGCGCTGGCGAAAAATGAAAAACTGTTTTTT.

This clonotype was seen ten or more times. The CDR3 is CSGQGFNEQFF. Written as DNA, the CDR3 is TGCAGTGGACAGGGTTTCAATGAGCAGTTCTTC. The rearrangement links TRBV20-1 to TRBJ2-1, with 7 bases identical to TRBD1. The CDR3 contains 11 residues. In germline, CDR1 is DFQATT, CDR2 SNEGSKA (reference sequence). Trimming at V came to 7 bases and at J to 6 bases, leaving 3 bases not matched to a gene.

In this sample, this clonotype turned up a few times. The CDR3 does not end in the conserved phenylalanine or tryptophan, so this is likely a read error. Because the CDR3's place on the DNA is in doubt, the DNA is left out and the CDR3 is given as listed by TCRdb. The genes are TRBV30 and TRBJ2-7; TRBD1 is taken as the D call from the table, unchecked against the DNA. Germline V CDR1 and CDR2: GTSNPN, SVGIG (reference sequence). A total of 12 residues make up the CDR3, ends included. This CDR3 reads CAWSPVPGQVFL.

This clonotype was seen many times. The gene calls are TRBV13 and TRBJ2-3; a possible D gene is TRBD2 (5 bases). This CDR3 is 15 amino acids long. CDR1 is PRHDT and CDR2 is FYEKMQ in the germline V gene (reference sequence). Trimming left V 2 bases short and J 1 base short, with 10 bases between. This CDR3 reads CASSLLEDGTDTQYF. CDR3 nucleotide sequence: TGTGCCAGCAGCTTATTGGAGGATGGCACAGATACGCAGTATTTT.

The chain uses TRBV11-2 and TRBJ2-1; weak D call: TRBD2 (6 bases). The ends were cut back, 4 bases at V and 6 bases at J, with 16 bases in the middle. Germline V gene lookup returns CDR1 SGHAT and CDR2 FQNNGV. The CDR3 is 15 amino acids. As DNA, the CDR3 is TGTGCCAGCAGCTGTCTAGCTGGGGACTCCAATGAGCAGTTCTTC. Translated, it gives CASSCLAGDSNEQFF.

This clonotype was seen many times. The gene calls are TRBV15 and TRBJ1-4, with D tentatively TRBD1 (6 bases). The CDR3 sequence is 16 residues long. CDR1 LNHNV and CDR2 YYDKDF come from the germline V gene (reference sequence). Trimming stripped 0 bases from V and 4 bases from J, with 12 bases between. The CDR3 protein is CATSRDPGQINEKLFF. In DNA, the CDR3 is TGTGCCACCAGCAGAGATCCCGGACAGATTAATGAAAAACTGTTTTTT.

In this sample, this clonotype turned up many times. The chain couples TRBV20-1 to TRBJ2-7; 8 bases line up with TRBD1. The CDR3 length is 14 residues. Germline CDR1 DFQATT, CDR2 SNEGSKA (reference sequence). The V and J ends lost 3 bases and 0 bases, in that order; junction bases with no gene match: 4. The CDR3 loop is CSASGDRNSYEQYF. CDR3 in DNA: TGCAGTGCTAGTGGGGACAGGAACTCCTACGAGCAGTACTTC.

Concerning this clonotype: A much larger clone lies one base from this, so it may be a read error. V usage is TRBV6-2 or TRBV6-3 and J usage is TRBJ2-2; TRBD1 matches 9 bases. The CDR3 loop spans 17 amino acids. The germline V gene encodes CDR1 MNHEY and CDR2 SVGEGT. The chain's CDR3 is CASSYEGTGMDTGELSF. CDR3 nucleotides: TGTGCCAGCAGTTACGAAGGGACAGGGATGGACACCGGGGAGCTGTCTTTT.

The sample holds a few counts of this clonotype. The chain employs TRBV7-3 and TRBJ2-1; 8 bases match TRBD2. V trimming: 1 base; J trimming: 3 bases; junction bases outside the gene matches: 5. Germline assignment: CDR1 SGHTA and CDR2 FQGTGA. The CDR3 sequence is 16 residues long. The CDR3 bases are TGTGCCAGCAGCTTAAGGTGGGCGGGGGGCTACAATGAGCAGTTCTTC. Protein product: CASSLRWAGGYNEQFF. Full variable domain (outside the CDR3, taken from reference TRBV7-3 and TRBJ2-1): GAGVSQTPSNKVTEKGKYVELRCDPISGHTALYWYRQSLGQGPEFLIYFQGTGAADDSGLPNDRFFAVRPEGSVSTLKIQRTERGDSAVYLCASSLRWAGGYNEQFFGPGTRLTVL.

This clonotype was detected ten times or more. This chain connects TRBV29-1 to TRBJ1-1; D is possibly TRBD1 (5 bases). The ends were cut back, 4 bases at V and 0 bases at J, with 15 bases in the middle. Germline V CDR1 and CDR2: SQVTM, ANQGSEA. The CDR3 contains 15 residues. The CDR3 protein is CSVGMGGPLNTEAFF. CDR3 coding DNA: TGCAGCGTTGGAATGGGGGGACCGTTGAACACTGAAGCTTTCTTT.

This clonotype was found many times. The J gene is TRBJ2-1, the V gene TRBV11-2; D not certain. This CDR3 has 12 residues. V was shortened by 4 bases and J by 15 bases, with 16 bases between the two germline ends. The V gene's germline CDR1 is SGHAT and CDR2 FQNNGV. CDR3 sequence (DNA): TGTGCCAGCAGCTGGGTGGGTCCCCTTCGGTTCTTC. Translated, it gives CASSWVGPLRFF.

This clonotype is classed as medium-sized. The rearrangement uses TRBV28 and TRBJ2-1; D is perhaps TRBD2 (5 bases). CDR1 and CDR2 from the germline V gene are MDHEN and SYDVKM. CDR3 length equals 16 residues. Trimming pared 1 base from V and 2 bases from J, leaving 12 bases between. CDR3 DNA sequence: TGTGCCAGCAGTTTATATTCGGGGATCACCTACAATGAGCAGTTCTTC. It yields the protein CASSLYSGITYNEQFF.

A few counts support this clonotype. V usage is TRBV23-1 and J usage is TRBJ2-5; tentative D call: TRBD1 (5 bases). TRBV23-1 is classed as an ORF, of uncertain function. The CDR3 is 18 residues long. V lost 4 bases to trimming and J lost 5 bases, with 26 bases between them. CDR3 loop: CASSRLCRERGPEETQYF. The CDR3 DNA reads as TGCGCCAGCAGTCGATTATGCAGGGAAAGGGGTCCAGAGGAGACCCAGTACTTC.

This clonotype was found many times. The CDR3 DNA follows: TGTGCCAGCAGCTTAATCGGTGGCGCCTACAATGAGCAGTTCTTC. Protein: CASSLIGGAYNEQFF. The gene calls are TRBV7-9 and TRBJ2-1; no clear D. CDR1 SEHNR and CDR2 FQNEAQ come from the germline V gene (reference sequence). V was pared by 2 bases and J by 2 bases, with 10 bases between. The CDR3 spans 15 residues.

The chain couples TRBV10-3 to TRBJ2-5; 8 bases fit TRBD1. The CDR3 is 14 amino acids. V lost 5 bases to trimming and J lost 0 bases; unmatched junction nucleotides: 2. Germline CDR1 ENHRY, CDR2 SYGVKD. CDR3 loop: CAISMGQDQETQYF. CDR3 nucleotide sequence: TGTGCCATCAGTATGGGACAGGACCAAGAGACCCAGTACTTC.

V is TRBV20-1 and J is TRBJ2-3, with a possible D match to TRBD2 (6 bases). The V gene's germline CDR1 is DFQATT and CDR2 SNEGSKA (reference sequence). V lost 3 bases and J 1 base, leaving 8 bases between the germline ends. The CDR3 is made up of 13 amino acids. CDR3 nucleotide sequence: TGCAGTGCTAGTTGGGGGGGCACAGATACGCAGTATTTT. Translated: CSASWGGTDTQYF.

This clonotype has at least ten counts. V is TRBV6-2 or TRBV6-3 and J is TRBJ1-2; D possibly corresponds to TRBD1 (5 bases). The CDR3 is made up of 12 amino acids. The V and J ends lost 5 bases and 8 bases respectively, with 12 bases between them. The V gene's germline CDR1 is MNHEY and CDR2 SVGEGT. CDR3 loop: CASSTQGGGYTF. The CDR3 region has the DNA TGTGCCAGCAGTACCCAGGGAGGAGGCTACACCTTC.